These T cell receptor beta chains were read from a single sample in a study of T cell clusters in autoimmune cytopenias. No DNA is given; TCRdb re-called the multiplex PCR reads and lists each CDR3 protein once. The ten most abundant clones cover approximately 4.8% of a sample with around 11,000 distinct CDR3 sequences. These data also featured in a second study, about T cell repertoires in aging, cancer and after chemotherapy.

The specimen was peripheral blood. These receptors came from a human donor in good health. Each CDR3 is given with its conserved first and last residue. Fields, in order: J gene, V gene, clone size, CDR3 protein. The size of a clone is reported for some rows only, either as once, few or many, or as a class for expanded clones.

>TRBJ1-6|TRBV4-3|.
CASSPYGGSNSPLHF
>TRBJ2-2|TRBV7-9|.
CAIIPITGELFF
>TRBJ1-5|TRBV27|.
CASSTQGSRQGGAGPQHF
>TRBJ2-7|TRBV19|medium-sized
CASSLQGSSYEQYF
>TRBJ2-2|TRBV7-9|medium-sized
CASSPRFTGELFF
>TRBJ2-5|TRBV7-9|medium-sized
CASSFATGRIMETQYF
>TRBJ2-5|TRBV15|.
CATSTQAGGVQETQYF
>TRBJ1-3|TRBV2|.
CASSEGWGDGNTIYF
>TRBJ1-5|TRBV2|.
CASSEPWEAPQHF
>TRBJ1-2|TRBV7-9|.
CASSLDGGLYGYTF
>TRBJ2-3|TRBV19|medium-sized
CASSDPGQGTDTQYF
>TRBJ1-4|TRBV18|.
CASSPPGTGNEKLFF
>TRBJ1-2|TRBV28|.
CASRRGLVGYTF
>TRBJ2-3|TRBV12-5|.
CASGPGQGTDTQYF
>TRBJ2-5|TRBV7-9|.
CASSLLADPETQYF
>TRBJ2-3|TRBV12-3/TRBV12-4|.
CASSLSQTSGGFVYF
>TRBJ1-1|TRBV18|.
CASSRAPGTGDTEAFF
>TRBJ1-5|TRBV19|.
CASSITGGNQPQHF
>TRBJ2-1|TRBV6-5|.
CASSFLSTGEVEQFF
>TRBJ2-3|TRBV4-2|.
CASQGLADDTDTQYF
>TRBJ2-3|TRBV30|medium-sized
CAWSGTGGAVDTQYF
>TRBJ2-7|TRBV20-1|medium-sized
CSARGLGTEQYF
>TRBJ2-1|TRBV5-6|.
CASSLVGTEDEQFF
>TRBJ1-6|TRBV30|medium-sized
CAAGRDRPLSLHF
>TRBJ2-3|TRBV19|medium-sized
CASSIRTSGDRFTQYF
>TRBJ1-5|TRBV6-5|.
CASSLSGYNQPQHF
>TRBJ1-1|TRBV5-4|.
CASSLRGTEAFF
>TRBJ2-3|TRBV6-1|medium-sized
CASTKGGGGTDTQYF
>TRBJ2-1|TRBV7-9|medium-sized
CASSSWKQGDNEQFF
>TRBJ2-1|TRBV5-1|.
CASSFHPDSQGANEQFF
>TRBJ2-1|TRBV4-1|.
CASSRWGGSYNEQFF
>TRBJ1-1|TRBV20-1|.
CSARALARAQNSAFF
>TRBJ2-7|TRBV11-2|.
CASRLAGTVSYEQYF
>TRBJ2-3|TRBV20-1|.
CSARTSGGGLDTQYF
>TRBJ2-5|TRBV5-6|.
CASSRTLQETQYF
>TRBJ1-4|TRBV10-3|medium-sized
CAISATNEKLFF
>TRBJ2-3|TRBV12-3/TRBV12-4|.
CARSVNRIPNVGDTQYF
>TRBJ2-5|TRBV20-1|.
CSATPQGKETQYF
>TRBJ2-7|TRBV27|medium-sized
CASSLSGHPGEQYF
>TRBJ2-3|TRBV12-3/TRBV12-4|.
CASSSRHVLAHGGGTDTQYF
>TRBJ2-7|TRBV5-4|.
CASSVRDFSYEQYF
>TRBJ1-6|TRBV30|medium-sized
CASNRGQTNSPLHF
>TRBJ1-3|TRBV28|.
CASTAVGGAIYF
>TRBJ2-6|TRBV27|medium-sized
CASSLSASGANVLTF
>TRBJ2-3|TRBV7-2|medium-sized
CASSHRWGTGTEYTQYF
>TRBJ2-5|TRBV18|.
CASSQRQGESGTQYF
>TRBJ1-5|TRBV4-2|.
CASSQDTGSVKPQHF
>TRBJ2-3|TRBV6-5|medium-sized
CASTPGLGVVDTQYF
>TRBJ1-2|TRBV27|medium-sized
CASGRVMDGYTF
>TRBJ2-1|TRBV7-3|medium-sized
CASSFGGGGDEQFF
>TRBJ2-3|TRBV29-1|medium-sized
CSVARVITGDTQYF
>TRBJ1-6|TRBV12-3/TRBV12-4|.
CASSLELGSGSPLHF
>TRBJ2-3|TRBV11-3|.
CASSPQSGLDTDTQYF
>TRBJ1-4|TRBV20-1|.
CSARDDRVGEKLFF
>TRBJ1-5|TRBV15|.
CATSRPGRPQHF
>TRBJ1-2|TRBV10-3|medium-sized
CAIRGTESYGYTF
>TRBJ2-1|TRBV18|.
CASSGGAGGPNNEQFF
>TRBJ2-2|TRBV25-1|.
CASSEGDTGELFF
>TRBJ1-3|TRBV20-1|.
CSARGDTYSGNTIYF